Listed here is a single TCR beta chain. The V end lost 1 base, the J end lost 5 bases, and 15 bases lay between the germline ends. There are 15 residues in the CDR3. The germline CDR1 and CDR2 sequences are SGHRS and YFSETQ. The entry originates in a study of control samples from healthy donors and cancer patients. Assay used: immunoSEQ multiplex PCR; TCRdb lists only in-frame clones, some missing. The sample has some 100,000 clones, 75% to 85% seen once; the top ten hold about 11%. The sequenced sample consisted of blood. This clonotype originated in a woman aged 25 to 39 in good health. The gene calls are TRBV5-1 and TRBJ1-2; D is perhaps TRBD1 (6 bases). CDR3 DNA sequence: TGCGCCAGCAGCTTGCTCCCATCAACAGGGTATGGCTACACCTTC. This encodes CASSLLPSTGYGYTF.